This T cell receptor (beta chain) was sequenced for a study of blood T cell repertoires in COVID-19. For the study at large: The samples span acute and convalescent COVID-19 from the United States, Italy and Spain. From T cells, B-cell-depleted T cells, or PBMCs came the material, which was cDNA or gDNA.

Profiled with immunoSEQ multiplex PCR; TCRdb holds only in-frame clones, not every one. The sample lists some 100,000 clones, approximately 86% occurring once. This TCR was recovered from a man in his forties or fifties with acute or convalescent COVID-19. Material: peripheral blood.

The CDR3 is CASSPGHPRGEQYF. The CDR3 DNA follows: TGTGCCAGCAGTCCGGGACACCCTCGAGGGGAGCAGTACTTC. The rearrangement joins TRBV6-5 to TRBJ2-7, with D possibly TRBD1 on 6 matching bases. Between the trimmed V and J ends, which lost 5 bases and 7 bases, there was a span of 18 bases. Per germline, CDR1 MNHEY and CDR2 SVGAGI. This CDR3 spans 14 amino acids.